This T cell receptor (beta chain) was observed in a study of OX40 agonist ivuxolimab in advanced cancers. Here immunoSEQ multiplex PCR was the method, and the copy in TCRdb shows in-frame clones only, minus some. The data contain 70,000 or so clones, about 89% of them seen just once; the ten biggest clones take up 0.25% to 0.35%. Exclusion of a patient followed from autoimmune disease history or systemic immunosuppression. CDR1 is MGHDK and CDR2 is SYGVNS in the germline V gene. CDR3 length: 15 residues. V lost 3 bases to trimming and J lost 7 bases, with 18 bases between them. This TCR derives from an adult with an advanced solid tumor such as melanoma, head and neck, liver or kidney cancer. Sequenced material: CD4+ or CD8+ T cells sorted from blood, taken in a trial of the OX40 agonist ivuxolimab. The genes are TRBV25-1 and TRBJ1-2; D may be TRBD1 (5 bases). The DNA of the CDR3 is TGTGCCAGCAGTGAGGATTATACGGGGCTTGGTGGCTACACCTTC. The encoded protein is CASSEDYTGLGGYTF.